This TCR beta chain was sequenced for a study of blood T cell repertoires in COVID-19. Study in general: Sites across the United States, Italy and Spain contributed samples from acute and convalescent COVID-19.

The CDR3 has 14 residues. With 0 bases removed from V and 4 bases from J, the gap between germline ends came to 11 bases. Per the germline V gene, CDR1 is SGHRS and CDR2 is YFSETQ. The data were produced by immunoSEQ multiplex PCR, yet TCRdb's version contains in-frame clones alone and is incomplete. The sample yields around 70,000 clones, around 80% seen once. This clonotype was sampled from a man aged 50 to 59 with COVID-19, enrolled during active disease. The sequencing input was peripheral blood. This rearrangement joins TRBV5-1 to TRBJ2-7; maybe TRBD2 (5 bases). The CDR3 nucleotides read TGCGCCAGCAGCTTGGACGGCGCGGGTTACGAGCAGTACTTC. Protein product: CASSLDGAGYEQYF.